This T cell receptor (beta chain) was sequenced during a study of T cells after somatic rescue of genetic block. The method was immunoSEQ multiplex PCR; TCRdb's version includes in-frame clones alone and lacks a portion of them. Among approximately 110,000 clones, 80% to 95% were seen once, and the ten largest hold 1.4% to 1.5%. CDR1 and CDR2 (germline): MNHEY, SMNVEV (reference sequence). The CDR3 is 15 residues long. The V and J ends lost 3 bases and 5 bases respectively, with 14 bases between them. The chain links TRBV27 to TRBJ2-1; D possibly uses TRBD1 or TRBD2 (6 bases each). The sample was peripheral blood mononuclear cells (PBMCs). The receptor was isolated from a woman aged 18-35 years. The CDR3 spells CASSFGPGANNEQFF. The CDR3 region has the DNA TGTGCCAGCAGTTTTGGGCCGGGGGCCAACAATGAGCAGTTCTTC.